This TCR beta chain was sequenced in a study of T cell repertoires in cytomegalovirus infection. The study's findings and limits: CMV carriers having the relevant HLA were flagged by cumulative public TCR beta family frequency. In two of eight donors, the top clonotype was HLA-C-restricted CMV-specific.

V was trimmed by 3 bases and J by 2 bases, leaving 8 bases between them. The CDR3 extends over 14 amino acids. Germline CDR1 is MDHEN and CDR2 is SYDVKM. MiXCR was run by TCRdb on the reads, yielding one entry per CDR3 protein. Of roughly 90,000 distinct CDR3 sequences in the sample, approximately 30% are singletons; the top ten hold approximately 75%. Comment on this clonotype: Its cognate antigen is unknown.

This receptor was taken from a human donor in good health (CMV status not recorded). Some clones in this sample may be carry-over from other donors' samples. The genes are TRBV28 and TRBJ2-1; D not resolved. The material sequenced was CD8+ T cells from cultured PBMCs, taken from culture after CMV antigen stimulation. CDR3 region: CASSFRGAYNEQFF. CDR3 DNA: TGTGCCAGCAGTTTTCGTGGGGCCTACAATGAGCAGTTCTTC.